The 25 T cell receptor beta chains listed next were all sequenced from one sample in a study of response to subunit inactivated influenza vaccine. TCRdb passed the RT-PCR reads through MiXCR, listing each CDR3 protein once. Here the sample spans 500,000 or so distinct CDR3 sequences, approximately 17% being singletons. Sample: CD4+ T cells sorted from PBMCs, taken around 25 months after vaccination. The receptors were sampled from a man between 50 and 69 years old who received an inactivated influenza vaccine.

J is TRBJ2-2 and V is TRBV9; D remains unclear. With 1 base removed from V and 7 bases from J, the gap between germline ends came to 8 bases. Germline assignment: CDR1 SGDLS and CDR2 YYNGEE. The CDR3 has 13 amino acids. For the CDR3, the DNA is TGTGCCAGCAGCGTACGACCCCGCGGGGAGCTGTTTTTT. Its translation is CASSVRPRGELFF.

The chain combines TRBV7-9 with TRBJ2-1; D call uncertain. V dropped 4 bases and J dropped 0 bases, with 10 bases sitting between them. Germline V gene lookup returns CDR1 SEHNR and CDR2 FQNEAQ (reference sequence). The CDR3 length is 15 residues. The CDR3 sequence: CASSYYRSSYNEQFF. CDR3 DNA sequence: TGTGCCAGCAGCTACTATCGGAGCTCCTACAATGAGCAGTTCTTC.

CDR3 in amino acids: CASSLAEDSEQFF. The CDR3 DNA follows: TGTGCCAGCAGCTTAGCGGAGGACAGTGAGCAGTTCTTC. The chain recombines TRBV7-9 with TRBJ2-1, with a weak D call TRBD1 (6 bases). The germline CDR1 and CDR2 sequences are SEHNR and FQNEAQ (reference sequence). The length of the CDR3 is 13 residues. Trimming removed 0 bases from V and 9 bases from J, with 9 bases in between. Based on the CDR3 plus reference TRBV7-9 and TRBJ2-1, the full variable domain is DTGVSQNPRHKITKRGQNVTFRCDPISEHNRLYWYRQTLGQGPEFLTYFQNEAQLEKSRLLSDRFSAERPKGSFSTLEIQRTEQGDSAMYLCASSLAEDSEQFFGPGTRLTVL.

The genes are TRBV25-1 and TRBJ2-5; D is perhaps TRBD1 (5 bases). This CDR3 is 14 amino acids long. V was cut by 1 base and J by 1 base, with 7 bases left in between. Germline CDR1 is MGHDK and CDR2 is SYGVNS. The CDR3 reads CASSEFRAQETQYF. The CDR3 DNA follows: TGTGCCAGCAGTGAATTCAGGGCCCAAGAGACCCAGTACTTC. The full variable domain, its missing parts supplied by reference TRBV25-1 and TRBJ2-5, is EADIYQTPRYLVIGTGKKITLECSQTMGHDKMYWYQQDPGMELHLIHYSYGVNSTEKGDLSSESTVSRIRTEHFPLTLESARPSHTSQYLCASSEFRAQETQYFGPGTRLLVL.

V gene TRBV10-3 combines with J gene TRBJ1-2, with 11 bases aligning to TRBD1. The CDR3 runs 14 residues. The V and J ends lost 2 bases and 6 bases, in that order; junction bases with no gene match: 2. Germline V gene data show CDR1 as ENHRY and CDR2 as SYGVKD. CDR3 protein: CAISEGQGADGYTF. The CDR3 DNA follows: TGTGCCATCAGTGAGGGACAGGGGGCGGATGGCTACACCTTC.

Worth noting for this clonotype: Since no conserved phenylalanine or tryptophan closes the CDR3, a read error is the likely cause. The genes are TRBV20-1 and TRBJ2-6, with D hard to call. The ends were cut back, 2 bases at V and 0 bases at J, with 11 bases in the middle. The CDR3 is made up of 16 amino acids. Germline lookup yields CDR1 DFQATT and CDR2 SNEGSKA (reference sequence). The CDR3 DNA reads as TGCAGTGCTAGACCCCCGGCGAGCTCTGGGGCCAACGTCCTGACTTTA. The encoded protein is CSARPPASSGANVLTL.

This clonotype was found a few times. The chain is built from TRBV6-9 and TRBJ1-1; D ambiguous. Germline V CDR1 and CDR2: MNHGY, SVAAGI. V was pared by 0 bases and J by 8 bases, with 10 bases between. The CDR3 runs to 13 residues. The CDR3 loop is CASSYSNMGEAFF. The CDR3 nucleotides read TGTGCCAGCAGTTATTCAAATATGGGCGAAGCTTTCTTT.

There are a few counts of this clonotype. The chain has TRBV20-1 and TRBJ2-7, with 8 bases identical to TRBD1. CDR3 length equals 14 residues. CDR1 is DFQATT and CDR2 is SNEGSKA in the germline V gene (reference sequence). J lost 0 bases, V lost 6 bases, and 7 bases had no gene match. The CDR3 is CSAPNRGNSYEQYF. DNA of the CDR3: TGCAGTGCGCCTAACAGGGGGAACTCCTACGAGCAGTACTTC.

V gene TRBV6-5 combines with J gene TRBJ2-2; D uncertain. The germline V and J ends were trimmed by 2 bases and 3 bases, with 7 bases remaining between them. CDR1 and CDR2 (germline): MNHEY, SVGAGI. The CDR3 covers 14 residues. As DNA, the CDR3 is TGTGCCAGCAGTTACATTCGGTACACCGGGGAGCTGTTTTTT. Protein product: CASSYIRYTGELFF.

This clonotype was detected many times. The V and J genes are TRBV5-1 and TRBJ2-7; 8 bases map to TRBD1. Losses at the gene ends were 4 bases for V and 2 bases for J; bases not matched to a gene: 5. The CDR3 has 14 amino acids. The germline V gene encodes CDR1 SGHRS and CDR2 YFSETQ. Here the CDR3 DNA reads TGCGCCAGCAGCAAAGGACAGGGCGCCTACGAGCAGTACTTC. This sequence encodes CASSKGQGAYEQYF.

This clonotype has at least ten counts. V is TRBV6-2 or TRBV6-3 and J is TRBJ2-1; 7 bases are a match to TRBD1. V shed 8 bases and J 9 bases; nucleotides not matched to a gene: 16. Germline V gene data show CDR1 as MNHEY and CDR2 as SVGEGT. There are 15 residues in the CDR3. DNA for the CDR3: TGTGCCAGCCGTAGGGGAGCAGGGGGTTATAGTGAGCAGTTCTTC. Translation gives CASRRGAGGYSEQFF.

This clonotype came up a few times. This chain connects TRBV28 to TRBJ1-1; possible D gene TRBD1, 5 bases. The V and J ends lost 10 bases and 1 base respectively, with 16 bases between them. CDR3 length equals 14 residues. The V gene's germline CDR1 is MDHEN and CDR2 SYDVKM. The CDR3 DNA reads TGTGCCACGAGGCTTGGACAAAGGAACACTGAAGCTTTCTTT. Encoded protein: CATRLGQRNTEAFF.

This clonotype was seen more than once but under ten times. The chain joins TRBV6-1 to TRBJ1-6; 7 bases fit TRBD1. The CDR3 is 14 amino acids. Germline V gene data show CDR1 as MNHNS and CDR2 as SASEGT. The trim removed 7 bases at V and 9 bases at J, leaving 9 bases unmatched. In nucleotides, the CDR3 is TGTGCCAGCAACGGGGCAGGGGGGAGTTCACCCCTCCACTTT. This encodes CASNGAGGSSPLHF.

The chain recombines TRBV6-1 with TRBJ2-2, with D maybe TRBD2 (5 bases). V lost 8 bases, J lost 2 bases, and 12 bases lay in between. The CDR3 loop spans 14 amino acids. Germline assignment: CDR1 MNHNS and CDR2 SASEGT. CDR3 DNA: TGTGCCAGCTCTTGGACTGTTAACACCGGGGAGCTGTTTTTT. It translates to CASSWTVNTGELFF.

The CDR3 coding sequence is TGCAGCGTCGCCGCTACCGGGCACACTAGTGGCTACACCTTC. Translation: CSVAATGHTSGYTF. This chain links TRBV29-1 with TRBJ1-2; D unclear. Germline V gene sequence: CDR1 SQVTM, CDR2 ANQGSEA. The CDR3 consists of 14 residues. The ends were cut back, 6 bases at V and 7 bases at J, with 21 bases in the middle.

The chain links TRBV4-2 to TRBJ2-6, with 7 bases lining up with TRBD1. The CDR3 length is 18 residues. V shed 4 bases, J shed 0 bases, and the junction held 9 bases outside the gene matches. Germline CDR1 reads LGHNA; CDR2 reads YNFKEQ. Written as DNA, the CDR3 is TGTGCCAGCAGCCTAGGGACAGCTAGAAGCTCTGGGGCCAACGTCCTGACTTTC. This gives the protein CASSLGTARSSGANVLTF.

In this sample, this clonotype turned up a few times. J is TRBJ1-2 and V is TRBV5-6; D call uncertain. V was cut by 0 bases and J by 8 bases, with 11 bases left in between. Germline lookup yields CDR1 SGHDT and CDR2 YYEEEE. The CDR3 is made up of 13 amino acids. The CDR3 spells CASSLGGYRGYTF. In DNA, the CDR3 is TGTGCCAGCAGCTTGGGTGGATATCGGGGCTACACCTTC.

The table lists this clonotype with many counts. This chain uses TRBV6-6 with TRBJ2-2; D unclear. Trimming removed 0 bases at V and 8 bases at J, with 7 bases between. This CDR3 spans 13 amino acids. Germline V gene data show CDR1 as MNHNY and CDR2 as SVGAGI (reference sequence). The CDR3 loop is CASSYSVDGELFF. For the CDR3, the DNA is TGTGCCAGCAGTTACTCTGTGGATGGGGAGCTGTTTTTT.

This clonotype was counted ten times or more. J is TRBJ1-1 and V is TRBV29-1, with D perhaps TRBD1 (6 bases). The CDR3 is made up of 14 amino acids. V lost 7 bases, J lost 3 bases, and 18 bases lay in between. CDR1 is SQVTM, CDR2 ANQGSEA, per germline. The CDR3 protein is CSGATSGAYTEAFF. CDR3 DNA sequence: TGCAGCGGGGCGACGTCAGGGGCCTACACTGAAGCTTTCTTT.

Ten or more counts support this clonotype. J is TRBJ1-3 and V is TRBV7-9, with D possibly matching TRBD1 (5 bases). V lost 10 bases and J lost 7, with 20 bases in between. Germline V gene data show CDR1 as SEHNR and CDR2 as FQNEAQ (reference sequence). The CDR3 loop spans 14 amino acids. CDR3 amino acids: CATSYRPSGNTIYF. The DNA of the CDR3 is TGTGCCACGTCTTACAGGCCCTCGGGGAACACCATATATTTT.

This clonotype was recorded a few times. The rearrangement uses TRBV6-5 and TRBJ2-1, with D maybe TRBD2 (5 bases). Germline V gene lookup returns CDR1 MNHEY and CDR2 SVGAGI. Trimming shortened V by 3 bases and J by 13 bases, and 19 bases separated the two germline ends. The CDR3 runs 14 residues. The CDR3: CASSYEGQPPRQFF. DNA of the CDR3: TGTGCCAGCAGTTATGAGGGCCAGCCCCCGCGACAGTTCTTC.

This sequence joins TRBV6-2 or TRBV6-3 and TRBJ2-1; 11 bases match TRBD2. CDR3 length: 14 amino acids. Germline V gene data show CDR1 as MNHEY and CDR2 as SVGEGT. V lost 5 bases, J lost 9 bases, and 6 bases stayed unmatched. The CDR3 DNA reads TGTGCCAGCAGTCAGGGGACTAGCGGCGGTGAGCAGTTCTTC. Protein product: CASSQGTSGGEQFF.

Written as DNA, the CDR3 is TGTGCCAGCAGTTTTCGCGTCCGGATGGGTAATGAGCAGTTCTTC. Translated, it gives CASSFRVRMGNEQFF. The chain links TRBV27 to TRBJ2-1; D remains ambiguous. This CDR3 comprises 15 residues. The V end was cut by 3 bases, the J end by 7 bases, with 16 bases between. Germline V gene sequence: CDR1 MNHEY, CDR2 SMNVEV (reference sequence).

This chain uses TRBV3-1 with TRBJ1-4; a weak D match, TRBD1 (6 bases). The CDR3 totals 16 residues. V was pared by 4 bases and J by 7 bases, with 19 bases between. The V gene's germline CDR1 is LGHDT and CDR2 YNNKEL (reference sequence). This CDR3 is CASSLSPGTPTEKLFF. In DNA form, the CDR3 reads TGTGCCAGCAGCCTCTCTCCCGGGACACCTACTGAAAAACTGTTTTTT.

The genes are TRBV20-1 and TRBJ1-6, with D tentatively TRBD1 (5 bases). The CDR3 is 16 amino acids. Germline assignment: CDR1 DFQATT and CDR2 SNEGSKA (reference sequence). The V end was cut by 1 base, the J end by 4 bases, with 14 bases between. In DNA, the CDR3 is TGCAGTGCTAGAGTGGGGACTTTTCCTTATAATTCACCCCTCCACTTT. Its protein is CSARVGTFPYNSPLHF.